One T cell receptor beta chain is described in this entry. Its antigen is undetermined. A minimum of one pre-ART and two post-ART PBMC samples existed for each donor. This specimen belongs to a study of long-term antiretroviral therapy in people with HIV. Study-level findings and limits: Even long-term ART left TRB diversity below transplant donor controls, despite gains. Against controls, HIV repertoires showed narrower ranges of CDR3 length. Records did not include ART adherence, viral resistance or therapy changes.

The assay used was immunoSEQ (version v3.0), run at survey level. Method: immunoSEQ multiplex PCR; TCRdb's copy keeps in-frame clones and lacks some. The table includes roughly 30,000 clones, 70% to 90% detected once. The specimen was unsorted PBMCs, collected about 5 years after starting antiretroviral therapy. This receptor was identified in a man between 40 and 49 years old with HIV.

The CDR3 loop reads CASSPLQGTYEQYF. The DNA for the CDR3 is TGTGCCAGCTCACCACTCCAGGGGACCTACGAGCAGTACTTC. This chain joins TRBV18 and TRBJ2-7, with D possibly TRBD1 on 6 matching bases. The V gene lost 1 base and the J gene lost 2 bases, with 9 bases spanning the gap. The germline V gene has CDR1 KGHSH and CDR2 LQKENI. The CDR3 is 14 residues long.